This T cell receptor (beta chain) was recorded in a study of cytomegalovirus exposure and HLA in healthy donors. 13 Jbeta primers and 60 Vbeta primers were used for the PCR. The table came from immunoSEQ multiplex PCR; TCRdb's copy has only in-frame clones and leaves some out. The sample's table shows 200,000 or so clones. Study outcomes and limitations: Researchers catalogued approximately 170 TCR beta chains as cytomegalovirus-associated. Later analysis identified about 17,000 TCR beta sequences associated with HLA alleles, using a false discovery rate threshold of 0.05. A later analysis, which compared TCR beta chains of equal frequency, found the HLA-associated ones more clonally expanded.

Regarding this clone: Its matching antigen is unknown.

V lost 2 bases and J lost 0, with 9 bases in between. CDR3 length: 15 residues. The V gene's germline CDR1 is SEHNR and CDR2 FQNEAQ (reference sequence). Each donor was healthy, and each was a bone marrow donor. The sequencing sample was made of PBMCs. This chain connects TRBV7-9 to TRBJ2-3; weak D call: TRBD1 (6 bases). The TCR sequence derives from a boy younger than 18 in good health and CMV-seronegative. Here the CDR3 DNA reads TGTGCCAGCAGCTTATCTCAGGGGAGCACAGATACGCAGTATTTT. Translated, it gives CASSLSQGSTDTQYF.